The TCR beta chain under discussion was sequenced for a study of CD8 T cells in ankylosing spondylitis. The study's findings and limits: Reported data indicate significant enrichment of disease-linked clones within matched ankylosing spondylitis synovial fluid. Prior literature has documented some motif variants in synovial fluid and blood from reactive arthritis. Roughly 8 highly homologous variants formed a TCR beta motif that appeared characteristic of ankylosing spondylitis blood.

At least ten counts were recorded for this clonotype. Its antigen remains unknown. Trimming took off 6 bases at V and 0 bases at J, with 11 bases between the two ends. The CDR3 consists of 13 residues. Germline V gene sequence: CDR1 DFQATT, CDR2 SNEGSKA (reference sequence). Making the TCR beta libraries involved quantitative 5'-RACE with molecular barcodes. TCRdb re-called the 5' RACE reads through MiXCR, storing one row per CDR3 protein. The data show approximately 69,000 distinct CDR3 sequences, approximately 5% seen once. The specimen was blood, either unsorted or a sorted T cell fraction (not recorded which). The chain uses TRBV20-1 and TRBJ1-2, with D unresolved. This TCR was sampled from a male donor with ankylosing spondylitis or in good health (not recorded which). CDR3 loop: CSATPFTNYGYTF. The CDR3 DNA follows: TGCAGTGCGACCCCTTTCACTAACTATGGCTACACCTTC.